The rows below give T cell receptor beta chains drawn from one sample of a study of blood T cell repertoires in COVID-19. Only in-frame clones appear in the TCRdb table, and some are missing; sequencing was by immunoSEQ multiplex PCR. There are about 270,000 clones in the sample; over 75% occur only once, and approximately 10% lies in the top ten. Sequencing input: peripheral blood. The receptors stem from a woman in her sixties or seventies with acute or convalescent COVID-19. The conserved cysteine and the conserved F or W are not part of the CDR3 here. Each record gives: CDR3 protein, V gene, J gene.

ASSSQDRGRGYGYT	TRBV7-9	TRBJ1-2
AISEAGEQY	TRBV10-3	TRBJ2-7
ASRMTGTTEAF	TRBV19	TRBJ1-1
ASSQEGASSPLH	TRBV3-1/TRBV3-2	TRBJ1-6
ASSPQGYVTEAF	TRBV7-9	TRBJ1-1
ASSRTGNYGYT	TRBV5-4	TRBJ1-2
ASSRDSPETQY	TRBV11-2	TRBJ2-5
ASSYQGIGEQY	TRBV5-6	TRBJ2-7
ASSITSGGYQETQY	TRBV5-1	TRBJ2-5
ASSQKAGGTGELF	TRBV21-1	TRBJ2-2
ASSQPRLGTENTEAF	TRBV4-1	TRBJ1-1
ASTLGYGYT	TRBV19	TRBJ1-2
ASSPIRDRVEKLF	TRBV4-1	TRBJ1-4
ASSPGPYGYT	TRBV25-1	TRBJ1-2
ASSTHPSGGVYTDTQY	TRBV5-1	TRBJ2-3
ASSLNGGNGYT	TRBV28	TRBJ1-2
ASRDRGRGEQF	TRBV6-4	TRBJ2-1
ASSFRTGLGNYGYT	TRBV27	TRBJ1-2
ASSLSGTGTLEGYT	TRBV5-1	TRBJ1-2
ASSPRQGLATNEKLF	TRBV7-2	TRBJ1-4
ASSYNRATEAF	TRBV6-5	TRBJ1-1
ASSFHRGTEAF	TRBV7-2	TRBJ1-1
ASTFSGGEWDTQY	TRBV7-9	TRBJ2-3
ASKYAMNTEAF	TRBV6-1	TRBJ1-1
ASSLEPNYGYT	TRBV5-1	TRBJ1-2
ASSQGANTEAF	TRBV3-1/TRBV3-2	TRBJ1-1
ASSRAGRDEQY	TRBV5-1	TRBJ2-7
ASSQGSGDEKLF	TRBV14	TRBJ1-4
ASSLVPQGARYGYT	TRBV7-2	TRBJ1-2
ASSLGRGRLQETQY	TRBV5-1	TRBJ2-5
ASSLTGRSNEKLF	TRBV14	TRBJ1-4
SVGDRTDQPQH	TRBV29-1	TRBJ1-5
ASSLGQPEKLF	TRBV7-9	TRBJ1-4
ASSGTGPWETQY	TRBV5-1	TRBJ2-5
ASSADAPDLGYT	TRBV5-4	TRBJ1-2
AISDPRSGNTIY	TRBV10-3	TRBJ1-3
ASSRTNKETQY	TRBV3-1/TRBV3-2	TRBJ2-5
ASSLVSGENTEAF	TRBV5-1	TRBJ1-1
ASSGRERGKQETQY	TRBV5-5	TRBJ2-5
ASKRAETNTGELF	TRBV2	TRBJ2-2
ASSKGTIQETQY	TRBV2	TRBJ2-5
AIKQGVNQPQH	TRBV10-3	TRBJ1-5
ASSDLNGGHTGELF	TRBV4-2	TRBJ2-2